Each of the 15 T cell receptor beta chains below was sequenced from the same sample in a study of shared clonotypes between healthy human individuals. Clones were sequenced by immunoSEQ multiplex PCR, and TCRdb holds only the in-frame ones, with some missing. The sample lists about 600,000 clones, around three quarters occurring once. Sequenced input: PBMCs. These receptors were taken from a woman aged 40 to 50 in good health. Some clones in this sample may be carry-over from other donors' samples.

The rearrangement joins TRBV7-3 to TRBJ2-5; weak D call: TRBD1 (5 bases). With the DNA end fitting TRBJ2-7 better, the J assignment may be wrong. Per the germline V gene, CDR1 is SGHTA and CDR2 is FQGTGA. This CDR3 comprises 12 residues. CDR3 region: CASSRQGYEQYF. The DNA of the CDR3 is TGTGCCAGCAGTCGCCAGGGCTACGAGCAGTACTTC.

In regard to this clone: Other DNA sequences in this specimen translate into the identical CDR3. The V and J genes are TRBV15 and TRBJ2-1; D gene ambiguous. Germline V CDR1 and CDR2: LNHNV, YYDKDF (reference sequence). The CDR3 is 12 amino acids. V was pared by 0 bases and J by 7 bases, with 4 bases between. CDR3 in DNA: TGTGCCACCAGCAGAGACAGTAATGAGCAGTTCTTC. It specifies CATSRDSNEQFF.

The rearrangement uses TRBV4-1 and TRBJ2-5; D is unclear. The CDR3 consists of 13 residues. The V end lost 4 bases, the J end lost 5 bases, and 11 bases lay between the germline ends. Germline-derived CDR1 and CDR2 are MGHRA and YSYEKL. The CDR3 is CASSLQARETQYF. The CDR3 nucleotides read TGCGCCAGCAGCCTACAAGCGAGGGAGACCCAGTACTTC.

The chain links TRBV6-1 to TRBJ1-1; 7 bases are shared with TRBD1. Germline V gene data show CDR1 as MNHNS and CDR2 as SASEGT. The J segment lost 1 base and the V segment lost 4 bases, leaving 3 bases of the junction unmatched. This CDR3 has 14 amino acids. In DNA, the CDR3 is TGTGCCAGCAGTGTACAGGGGACGAACACTGAAGCTTTCTTT. It is translated as CASSVQGTNTEAFF.

V is TRBV10-3 and J is TRBJ2-3; TRBD2 aligns across 9 bases. CDR3 length: 14 residues. Germline V gives CDR1 ENHRY, CDR2 SYGVKD. J gave up 2 bases and V 6 bases, and 3 bases lay outside the gene matches. CDR3 in DNA: TGTGCCATCAGGGCGGGAGGGTACACAGATACGCAGTATTTT. This gives the protein CAIRAGGYTDTQYF.

The V and J genes are TRBV27 and TRBJ2-3; no clear D. In germline, CDR1 is MNHEY, CDR2 SMNVEV (reference sequence). V lost 6 bases to trimming and J lost 4 bases, with 17 bases between them. This CDR3 is built from 15 residues. CDR3 sequence: CASSILGTAPDTQYF. The CDR3 DNA sequence: TGTGCCAGCAGCATCTTGGGCACGGCCCCAGATACGCAGTATTTT.

The chain uses TRBV6-4 and TRBJ1-2; 7 bases are a match to TRBD1. Germline loops: CDR1 MRHNA, CDR2 SNTAGT. V lost 2 bases and J lost 4; bases outside the gene matches: 4. This CDR3 has 14 amino acids. DNA of the CDR3: TGTGCCAGCAGTGACAGGGGGCGCGTCTATGGCTACACCTTC. Residues: CASSDRGRVYGYTF.

The genes are TRBV5-4 and TRBJ2-3; 8 bases are a match to TRBD2. Germline V gene sequence: CDR1 SGHNT, CDR2 YYREEE (reference sequence). The V and J ends lost 1 base and 1 base, in that order; junction bases with no gene match: 2. CDR3 length: 15 amino acids. DNA of the CDR3: TGTGCCAGCAGCTTGAATAGCGGGGGCACAGATACGCAGTATTTT. It specifies CASSLNSGGTDTQYF.

A word on this clone: The same CDR3 arises from other DNA sequences in this sample as well. This chain joins TRBV5-4 and TRBJ2-4; TRBD2 might be the D (5 bases). The CDR3 extends over 13 amino acids. Looked up from germline, CDR1 is SGHNT and CDR2 is YYREEE (reference sequence). Trimming removed 0 bases at V and 7 bases at J, with 8 bases between. CDR3 sequence (DNA): TGTGCCAGCAGCTTGGACCGAGGGAACATTCAGTACTTC. It yields the protein CASSLDRGNIQYF.

V gene TRBV5-4 combines with J gene TRBJ2-3; the D gene is possibly TRBD1 (5 bases). CDR3 length: 16 amino acids. V was pared by 6 bases and J by 1 base, with 18 bases between. Germline CDR1 is SGHNT and CDR2 is YYREEE (reference sequence). The CDR3 bases are TGTGCCAGCAACAACCCTCAAGACAGTGGCACAGATACGCAGTATTTT. Translated, it gives CASNNPQDSGTDTQYF.

This chain links TRBV10-3 with TRBJ2-2; D possibly corresponds to TRBD1 (5 bases). Germline-derived CDR1 and CDR2 are ENHRY and SYGVKD. CDR3 size: 13 residues. V dropped 9 bases and J dropped 4 bases, with 12 bases sitting between them. The DNA for the CDR3 is TGTGCCATAGAACAGGAAATCACCGGGGAGCTGTTTTTT. Protein sequence: CAIEQEITGELFF.

The chain recombines TRBV30 with TRBJ1-3, with TRBD1 matching 7 bases. Trimming at V came to 5 bases and at J to 4 bases, leaving 5 bases not matched to a gene. Germline loops: CDR1 GTSNPN, CDR2 SVGIG (reference sequence). The CDR3 spans 13 residues. The CDR3 DNA reads TGTGCCTGGCTCCGGGACAGCGGAAACACCATATATTTT. This sequence encodes CAWLRDSGNTIYF.

The rearrangement joins TRBV30 to TRBJ2-2; D ambiguous. The CDR3 has 13 amino acids. Deletions cut 0 bases from V and 6 bases from J, with 8 bases between. Germline values: CDR1 GTSNPN, CDR2 SVGIG (reference sequence). The CDR3 coding sequence is TGTGCCTGGAGTGTGGTGGGTCCCGGGGAGCTGTTTTTT. Its protein product is CAWSVVGPGELFF.

This clone has only one observation. It may be a read error: a sequence one base away is much more abundant. This chain links TRBV29-1 with TRBJ2-3; TRBD1 agrees at 8 bases. CDR3 length: 12 residues. After removal of 3 bases from V and 4 bases from J, the junction contained 0 bases not matched to a gene. Germline CDR1 and CDR2: SQVTM and ANQGSEA. CDR3 bases: TGCAGCGTTGAGACAGGGGCAGATACGCAGTATTTT. It is translated as CSVETGADTQYF.

This rearrangement joins TRBV6-4 to TRBJ2-7, with D tentatively TRBD2 (5 bases). CDR1 and CDR2 (germline): MRHNA, SNTAGT. V lost 4 bases and J lost 0, with 16 bases in between. The CDR3 has 16 residues. CDR3 bases: TGTGCCAGCAGTGTCCCAGCGGCCAATCACTCCTACGAGCAGTACTTC. Translating it yields CASSVPAANHSYEQYF.